The 5 T cell receptor beta chains below all came from one sample that was sequenced in a study of neoadjuvant anti-PD-1 for oral cavity cancer. TCRdb keeps only in-frame clones here, not all; method: immunoSEQ multiplex PCR. The profile shows approximately 16,000 clones, 60% to 80% of them singletons. This material consisted of PBMCs, taken before nivolumab (anti-PD-1) treatment. Receptor source: a person between 35 and 79 years old with oral cavity squamous cell carcinoma.

The chain carries TRBV10-3 and TRBJ2-3, with no clear D. The CDR3 loop spans 12 amino acids. Germline V lookup: CDR1 ENHRY, CDR2 SYGVKD. The ends were cut back, 2 bases at V and 5 bases at J, with 5 bases in the middle. CDR3 sequence reads: CAISEERDTQYF. Written as DNA, the CDR3 is TGTGCCATCAGTGAGGAGAGAGATACGCAGTATTTT.

This chain links TRBV30 with TRBJ2-2; D unresolved. Between the trimmed V and J ends, which lost 0 bases and 3 bases, there was a span of 8 bases. Germline V CDR1 and CDR2: GTSNPN, SVGIG (reference sequence). The CDR3 covers 14 residues. This CDR3 reads CAWSVLWDTGELFF. CDR3 nucleotide sequence: TGTGCCTGGAGTGTACTCTGGGACACCGGGGAGCTGTTTTTT.

The J gene is TRBJ2-3, the V gene TRBV9, with D perhaps matching TRBD1 or TRBD2 (5 bases each). The CDR3 totals 14 residues. The germline gives CDR1 SGDLS, CDR2 YYNGEE. V lost 3 bases and J lost 6, with 14 bases in between. Here the CDR3 DNA reads TGTGCCAGCAGCGGCCTGGGGGACGCGGATACGCAGTATTTT. This sequence encodes CASSGLGDADTQYF.

This chain uses TRBV2 with TRBJ1-5, with 7 bases fitting TRBD1. The CDR3 extends over 15 amino acids. Germline CDR1 reads SNHLY; CDR2 reads FYNNEI. V dropped 1 base and J dropped 6; count of bases not matched to a gene: 6. The CDR3: CASSEVDRVGQPQHF. The CDR3 DNA reads as TGTGCCAGCAGTGAAGTCGACAGGGTCGGTCAGCCCCAGCATTTT.

The chain recombines TRBV19 with TRBJ1-4; D unresolved. CDR1 is LNHDA, CDR2 SQIVND, per germline (reference sequence). V lost 6 bases and J lost 7, with 15 bases in between. This CDR3 has 14 residues. The CDR3 coding sequence is TGTGCCAGTAGCCGGACGGAGACTTTTGAAAAACTGTTTTTT. This sequence encodes CASSRTETFEKLFF.